The clone carrying this TCR beta chain was seen once. This record belongs to a study of blood T cell repertoires in COVID-19. Study background: COVID-19 samples from acute and convalescent phases originated in the United States, Italy and Spain. T cells, B-cell-depleted T cells, or PBMCs supplied cDNA or gDNA.

Using immunoSEQ multiplex PCR, the repertoire was profiled, and TCRdb retains in-frame clones only, with some absent. This sample has over 45,000 clones, with roughly 91% found just once. CDR3 length equals 14 residues. The germline gives CDR1 LNHDA, CDR2 SQIVND (reference sequence). V dropped 6 bases and J dropped 4; count of bases not matched to a gene: 5. The sample was peripheral blood. J is TRBJ2-2 and V is TRBV19; 7 nucleotides line up with TRBD1. The receptor's source is a man in his forties or fifties with active COVID-19. The CDR3 here is CASRLGQTTGELFF. DNA for the CDR3: TGTGCCAGTAGGCTGGGACAGACCACCGGGGAGCTGTTTTTT.